This T cell receptor (beta chain) was obtained from a study of cytomegalovirus exposure and HLA in healthy donors. Method: immunoSEQ multiplex PCR; TCRdb's copy keeps in-frame clones and lacks some. The data show about 200,000 clones, 80% to 90% seen once. Whole-study results and caveats: The study designated about 160 TCR beta chains cytomegalovirus-associated. Both high specificity and high sensitivity reportedly marked the classifier's diagnosis of cytomegalovirus status. Among TCR sequences, most were rare, though some public TCRs appeared in many donors. In vitro testing confirmed a few CMV-associated chains as specific for CMV antigens.

In the case of this clone: Antigen specificity is unknown.

The germline CDR1 and CDR2 sequences are KGHSH and LQKENI. The CDR3 is made up of 17 amino acids. J gave up 0 bases and V 3 bases, and 6 bases lay outside the gene matches. J is TRBJ2-1 and V is TRBV18, with 9 bases matching TRBD2. The receptor comes from a woman in her twenties or thirties in good health and CMV-seronegative. What was sequenced was PBMCs. CDR3 bases: TGTGCCAGCTCACCCCAGCTAGCGGGACGCTCCTACAATGAGCAGTTCTTC. Its translation: CASSPQLAGRSYNEQFF.